A single sample is the source of the 8 T cell receptor gamma chains below, sequenced in a study of Vδ1+ human thymocytes. Study-wide findings and caveats: Thymic TRG and TRD repertoires appeared highly polyclonal, with Gaussian CDR3 length distributions.

RNA was extracted from the cells and then reverse transcribed. CDR3 amplicons came from multiplex PCR with pooled V-gene forward and constant-region reverse primers. TCRdb repeated clone calling on the multiplex PCR reads with CATT. Found here are around 30,000 gamma-chain clones, more than 15% of them singletons; the top ten hold 1.8%. These receptors have no known antigen. The specimen was Vdelta1+ gamma-delta thymocytes from the thymus. The sample's subset: FACS-sorted CD3+ TCRalphabeta- TCRVdelta1+ TCRVdelta2- thymocytes. The receptors were gathered from a boy under two years old who had congenital heart surgery.

This clone was found a few times. V is TRGV2 and J is TRGJ1 or TRGJ2. Germline V gene sequence: CDR1 EGSNGY, CDR2 YDSYNSKV. The CDR3 loop spans 14 amino acids. J gave up 6 bases and V 0 bases, and 8 bases lay outside the gene matches. The CDR3 spells CATWDGQPSYKKLF. The CDR3 coding sequence is TGTGCCACCTGGGACGGGCAGCCAAGTTATAAGAAACTCTTT.

As concerns this clone: A much larger clone differs from this one at a single base, so this may be a read error. The J gene is TRGJP2, the V gene TRGV2. CDR3 length: 12 amino acids. With V trimmed by 7 bases and J by 4 bases, 3 bases remained unmatched. Germline V CDR1 and CDR2: EGSNGY, YDSYNSKV. The CDR3 nucleotides are TGTGCCACCTGCGATAGTGATTGGATCAAGACGTTT. Protein: CATCDSDWIKTF.

A remark on this clone: Additional DNA sequences in this sample encode the identical CDR3. The V call is TRGV9, the J call TRGJP1. This CDR3 contains 15 residues. Looked up from germline, CDR1 is GITISATS and CDR2 is ISYDGTV (reference sequence). V shed 2 bases, J shed 0 bases, and the junction held 3 bases outside the gene matches. This CDR3 is CALWEGDTTGWFKIF. In nucleotides, the CDR3 is TGTGCCTTGTGGGAGGGGGATACCACTGGTTGGTTCAAGATATTT.

V gene TRGV4 combines with J gene TRGJ1 or TRGJ2. V trimming: 5 bases; J trimming: 8 bases; junction bases outside the gene matches: 15. The CDR3 has 14 amino acids. Looked up from germline, CDR1 is EGSTGY and CDR2 is YDSYTSSV. The CDR3 DNA reads TGTGCCACCTGGGTTGTTTATGAGGGCAATAAGAAACTCTTT. Translation: CATWVVYEGNKKLF.

This clone was recorded a few times. This chain uses TRGV2 with TRGJ1 or TRGJ2. V lost 0 bases to trimming and J lost 0 bases; unmatched junction nucleotides: 5. The CDR3 has 15 amino acids. CDR1 is EGSNGY, CDR2 YDSYNSKV, per germline. The DNA for the CDR3 is TGTGCCACCTGGGACGGGCAGATGAATTATTATAAGAAACTCTTT. This translates into CATWDGQMNYYKKLF.

This clone was picked up a small number of times. The chain couples TRGV3 to TRGJ1 or TRGJ2. The CDR3 extends over 13 amino acids. The germline V gene encodes CDR1 VTNTFY and CDR2 YDVSTARD (reference sequence). Germline trimming cut 0 bases from V and 11 bases from J; bases unmatched to any gene: 10. The CDR3 protein is CATWDRRSREKLF. The CDR3 DNA is TGTGCCACCTGGGACAGGCGGAGTAGGGAGAAACTCTTT.

In the case of this clone: An end of the junction differs from the germline gene, which may be a read error. This rearrangement joins TRGV9 to TRGJ1 or TRGJ2. CDR3 size: 13 residues. CDR1 and CDR2 (germline): GITISATS, ISYDGTV (reference sequence). The CDR3 sequence: CALREVGYYKKLF. In DNA, the CDR3 is TGTGCCTTGCGGGAGGTTGGTTATTATAAGAAACTCTTT.

This clone was detected a few times. The same CDR3 also results from other DNA sequences found in this sample. This chain uses TRGV9 with TRGJ1 or TRGJ2. The CDR3 totals 11 residues. The ends lost 0 bases at V and 12 bases at J; junction bases unmatched: 5. From germline, CDR1 is GITISATS and CDR2 ISYDGTV (reference sequence). The CDR3 sequence: CALWEVVGKLF. DNA for the CDR3: TGTGCCTTGTGGGAGGTGGTTGGGAAACTCTTT.